Given below is one TCR beta chain in context. The antigen is unknown. The CDR3 consists of 12 residues. Germline-derived CDR1 and CDR2 are SNHLY and FYNNEI. Trimming shortened V by 2 bases and J by 4 bases, and 5 bases separated the two germline ends. The entry originates in a study of cytomegalovirus exposure and HLA in healthy donors. About the research overall: A previous analysis identified 100 million or so unique TCR beta sequences derived from some 200 million T cells.

The study, taken as a whole, reports: Later analysis showed TCR association rates varying by HLA locus, highest for DRB1 and lowest for HLA-C. The records held CMV serostatus as the only immune exposure information.

In the PCR, 60 Vbeta and 13 Jbeta primers were used. Measured with immunoSEQ multiplex PCR; TCRdb has only the in-frame clones, and not every one. This sample has over 150,000 clones, with about four fifths found just once. The genes are TRBV2 and TRBJ1-2; D not resolved. This TCR derives from a girl between 5 and 17 years old in good health and CMV-seropositive. Input material: PBMCs. In nucleotides, the CDR3 is TGTGCCAGCAGTGAATATGTCTATGGCTACACCTTC. The encoded protein is CASSEYVYGYTF. Supplemented by reference TRBV2 and TRBJ1-2, the full variable domain reads EPEVTQTPSHQVTQMGQEVILRCVPISNHLYFYWYRQILGQKVEFLVSFYNNEISEKSEIFDDQFSVERPDGSNFTLKIRSTKLEDSAMYFCASSEYVYGYTFGSGTRLTVV.